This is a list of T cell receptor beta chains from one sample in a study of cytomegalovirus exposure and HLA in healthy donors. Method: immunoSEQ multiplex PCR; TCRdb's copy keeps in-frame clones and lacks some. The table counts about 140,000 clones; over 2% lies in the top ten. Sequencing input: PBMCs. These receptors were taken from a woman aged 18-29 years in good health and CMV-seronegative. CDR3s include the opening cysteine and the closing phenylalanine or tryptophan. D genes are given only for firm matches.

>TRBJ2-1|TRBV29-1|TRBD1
TGCAGCGTTGGGGCCTGGGACAGGTACAATGAGCAGTTCTTC
CSVGAWDRYNEQFF
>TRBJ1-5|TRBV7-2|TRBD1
TGTGCCAGCAGCTTGACAGGGAATCAGCCCCAGCATTTT
CASSLTGNQPQHF
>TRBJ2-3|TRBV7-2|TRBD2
TGTGCCAGCAGCCAAACCCCGGGACTAGCTACAGATACGCAGTATTTT
CASSQTPGLATDTQYF
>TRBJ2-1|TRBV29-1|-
TGCAGCGCCGTTACTGGTGCTCCGTCCTACAATGAGCAGTTCTTC
CSAVTGAPSYNEQFF
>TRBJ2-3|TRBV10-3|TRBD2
TGTGCCATCAGTGATAATAGCGGGTCCCCATATACGCAGTATTTT
CAISDNSGSPYTQYF
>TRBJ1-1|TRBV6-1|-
TGTGCCAGCAGTGACTTCAGGGAGAACACTGAAGCTTTCTTT
CASSDFRENTEAFF
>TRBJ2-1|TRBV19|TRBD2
TGTGCCAGTAGTATTACTAGCGGATACAATGAGCAGTTCTTC
CASSITSGYNEQFF
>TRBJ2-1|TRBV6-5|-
TGTGCCAGCAGTTACCTACCGACTAGATTAGACAATGAGCAGTTCTTC
CASSYLPTRLDNEQFF
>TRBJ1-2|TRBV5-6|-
TGTGCCAGCAGCTTGGGAGGATATTGGGGCTACACCTTC
CASSLGGYWGYTF
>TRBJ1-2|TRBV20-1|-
TGCAGTGCTAGGGCCAACTATGGCTACACCTTC
CSARANYGYTF
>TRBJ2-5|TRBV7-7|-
TGTGCTAGCAGCTCCCAAACTAGTGGAGAGACCCAGTACTTC
CASSSQTSGETQYF
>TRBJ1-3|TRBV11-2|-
TGTGCCAGCAGCATCCGGGACATCCCTGGAAACACCATATATTTT
CASSIRDIPGNTIYF
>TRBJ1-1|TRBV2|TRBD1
TGTGCCAGCAGTGGACAGGGAAACACTGAAGCTTTCTTT
CASSGQGNTEAFF
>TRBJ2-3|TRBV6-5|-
TGTGCCAGCAGTTATCGGGAGAGCACAGATACGCAGTATTTT
CASSYRESTDTQYF
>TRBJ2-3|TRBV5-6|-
TGTGCCAGCAGCTTGATCTACACAGATACGCAGTATTTT
CASSLIYTDTQYF
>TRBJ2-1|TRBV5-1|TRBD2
TGCGCCAGCAGCGAGAGAACCGGGACTAGCGGGATTCATGAGCAGTTCTTC
CASSERTGTSGIHEQFF
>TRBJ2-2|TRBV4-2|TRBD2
TGTGCCAGCAGCCAAGATTGGCATCGGGACCCTTGGAGGGGATTAGCGGGAAACGGGGAGCTGTTTTTT
CASSQDWHRDPWRGLAGNGELFF
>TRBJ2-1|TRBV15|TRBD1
TGTGCCACCAGCAGCACGACAGGGAGCGGGTTCTTC
CATSSTTGSGFF
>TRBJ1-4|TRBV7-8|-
TGTGCCAGCAGCCGGGGACAAGATGAAAAACTGTTTTTT
CASSRGQDEKLFF
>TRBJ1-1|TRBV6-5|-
TGTGCCAGCAGTTACTCGGCACTAGATGAAGCTTTCTTT
CASSYSALDEAFF
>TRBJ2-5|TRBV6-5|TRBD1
TGTGCCACCGGGAAAACAGGGGGCGCCGAGACCCAGTACTTC
CATGKTGGAETQYF
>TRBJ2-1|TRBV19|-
TGTGCCAGTAGGGGACTTTTCTACAATGAGCAGTTCTTC
CASRGLFYNEQFF
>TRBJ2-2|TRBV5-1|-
TGCGCCAGCAGGTCCAGGGAAGAAGGGGAGCTGTTTTTT
CASRSREEGELFF